This TCR beta chain stems from a study of blood T cell repertoires in COVID-19. The CDR3 runs to 16 residues. Germline V gene sequence: CDR1 SGHRS, CDR2 YFSETQ. V was clipped by 0 bases and J by 0 bases, with 9 bases between them. Clinical history reported by participants formed the basis on which cohorts were assigned. This clone appeared a single time. Sequencing used immunoSEQ multiplex PCR; TCRdb keeps in-frame clones, though not all of them. The table lists 250,000 to 300,000 clones, 89% of them singletons. The chain carries TRBV5-1 and TRBJ1-4; tentatively, D is TRBD1 (5 bases). Sequencing was done on a sample of PBMCs or T cells enriched from blood (not recorded which). The clonotype comes from a woman aged 40 to 50 who had recovered from COVID-19. The CDR3 DNA follows: TGCGCCAGCAGCTTGGCGGCGGGGGCAACTAATGAAAAACTGTTTTTT. Protein product: CASSLAAGATNEKLFF. The full variable domain, its missing parts supplied by reference TRBV5-1 and TRBJ1-4, is KAGVTQTPRYLIKTRGQQVTLSCSPISGHRSVSWYQQTPGQGLQFLFEYFSETQRNKGNFPGRFSGRQFSNSRSEMNVSTLELGDSALYLCASSLAAGATNEKLFFGSGTQLSVL.